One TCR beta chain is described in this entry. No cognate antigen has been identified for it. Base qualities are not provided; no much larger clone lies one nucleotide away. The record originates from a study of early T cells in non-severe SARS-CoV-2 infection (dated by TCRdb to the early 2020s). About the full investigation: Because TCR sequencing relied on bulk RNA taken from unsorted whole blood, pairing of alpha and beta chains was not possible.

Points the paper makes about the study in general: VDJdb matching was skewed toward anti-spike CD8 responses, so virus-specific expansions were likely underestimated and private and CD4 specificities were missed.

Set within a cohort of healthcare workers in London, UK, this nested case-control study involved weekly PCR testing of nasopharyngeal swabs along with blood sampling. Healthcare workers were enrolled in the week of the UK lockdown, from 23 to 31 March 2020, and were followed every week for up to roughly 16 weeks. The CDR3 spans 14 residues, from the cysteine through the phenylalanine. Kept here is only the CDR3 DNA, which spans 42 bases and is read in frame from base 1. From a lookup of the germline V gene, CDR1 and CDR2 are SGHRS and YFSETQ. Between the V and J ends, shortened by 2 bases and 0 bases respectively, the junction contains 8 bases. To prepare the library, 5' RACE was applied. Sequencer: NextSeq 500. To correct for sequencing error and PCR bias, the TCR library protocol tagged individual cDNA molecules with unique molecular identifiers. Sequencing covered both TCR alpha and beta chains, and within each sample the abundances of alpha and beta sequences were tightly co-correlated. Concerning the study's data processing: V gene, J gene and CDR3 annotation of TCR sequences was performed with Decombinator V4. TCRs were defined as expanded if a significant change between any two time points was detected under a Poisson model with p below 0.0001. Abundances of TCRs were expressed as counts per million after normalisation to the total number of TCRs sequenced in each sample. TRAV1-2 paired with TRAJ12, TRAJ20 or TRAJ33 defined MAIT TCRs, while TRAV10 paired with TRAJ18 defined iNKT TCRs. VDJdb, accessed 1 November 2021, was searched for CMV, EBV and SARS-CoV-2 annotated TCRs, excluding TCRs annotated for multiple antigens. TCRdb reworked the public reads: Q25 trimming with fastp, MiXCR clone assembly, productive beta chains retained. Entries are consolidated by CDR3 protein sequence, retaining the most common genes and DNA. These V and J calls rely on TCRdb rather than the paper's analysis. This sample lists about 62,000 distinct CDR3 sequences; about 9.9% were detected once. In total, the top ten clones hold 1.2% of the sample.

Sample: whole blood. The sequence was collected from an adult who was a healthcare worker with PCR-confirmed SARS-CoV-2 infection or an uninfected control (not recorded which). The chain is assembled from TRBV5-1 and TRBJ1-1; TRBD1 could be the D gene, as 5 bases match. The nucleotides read TGCGCCAGCAGCTTTTGGGGGATGAACACTGAAGCTTTCTTT. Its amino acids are CASSFWGMNTEAFF. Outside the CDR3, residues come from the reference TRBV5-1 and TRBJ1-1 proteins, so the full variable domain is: KAGVTQTPRYLIKTRGQQVTLSCSPISGHRSVSWYQQTPGQGLQFLFEYFSETQRNKGNFPGRFSGRQFSNSRSEMNVSTLELGDSALYLCASSFWGMNTEAFFGQGTRLTVV.